This T cell receptor beta chain was found in a study of STAT5B mutations in CD4+ large granular lymphocyte leukemia. The study's findings and limits: No patients shared main leukemic clonotypes, though around 25% appeared at low frequency elsewhere.

The CDR3 extends over 13 amino acids. The germline CDR1 and CDR2 sequences are SGHTA and FQGNSA. V was trimmed by 5 bases and J by 9 bases, leaving 16 bases between them. Remarks on this clone: As yet, its antigen is unknown.

Study processing details: A productive frequency of 2.59 x 10-5 was the lowest detectable. Clones were read by immunoSEQ multiplex PCR, and TCRdb kept only the in-frame ones, dropping some. That table is the source of V, J and clone size, and D and trimming were worked out from the DNA. The sample contains roughly 30,000 clones, less than 80% of which appear only once. The chain is built from TRBV7-2 and TRBJ1-2; D may be TRBD1 (5 bases). The clonotype originates from a human donor in good health. The sequenced sample consisted of CD4+ T cells from blood buffy coats. CDR3 region: CASSGDGGERYTF. The CDR3 region has the DNA TGTGCCAGCAGCGGGGACGGGGGGGAGCGCTACACCTTC. The complete variable domain, with remaining parts taken from reference TRBV7-2 and TRBJ1-2, reads GAGVSQSPSNKVTEKGKDVELRCDPISGHTALYWYRQSLGQGLEFLIYFQGNSAPDKSGLPSDRFSAERTGGSVSTLTIQRTQQEDSAVYLCASSGDGGERYTFGSGTRLTVV.